What follows are 10 T cell receptor beta chains derived from one specimen sequenced in a study of monozygotic twins with inflammatory bowel disease (dated by TCRdb to between 2018 and 2020). The method behind the library was 5' RACE. Sequencing was carried out with an Illumina HiSeq 2500. TCRdb reprocessed the raw reads; every CDR3 protein sequence is a single record, and DNA is not supplied. The sample's records list 350,000 to 500,000 distinct CDR3 sequences. The biggest ten clones account for 2% to 2.5% of the sample. Source material: blood. Receptors originate from a human donor with ulcerative colitis or Crohn's disease, or a healthy co-twin of an affected twin (not recorded which).

J is TRBJ2-5 and V is TRBV20-1; the TCRdb D gene call, TRBD1, has no DNA to confirm it. Germline V CDR1 and CDR2: DFQATT, SNEGSKA (reference sequence). The CDR3 runs to 15 residues. This CDR3 is CSARSPGQGRETQYF.

The chain combines TRBV10-3 with TRBJ1-5; absent DNA, TCRdb's TRBD1 call cannot be checked. CDR3 length equals 15 residues. Germline CDR1 ENHRY, CDR2 SYGVKD. The chain's CDR3 is CAISESGGANQPQHF.

This chain connects TRBV29-1 to TRBJ1-2; TCRdb lists TRBD1, though no DNA is available to test this call. The CDR3 runs 11 residues. Germline V gene data show CDR1 as SQVTM and CDR2 as ANQGSEA. This chain's CDR3 is CSVGQGNGYTF.

This chain joins TRBV6-1 and TRBJ2-1; there is no DNA to check the TCRdb D call of TRBD1. CDR1 MNHNS and CDR2 SASEGT come from the germline V gene. The CDR3 totals 13 residues. CDR3 residues: CATDRGLDNEQFF.

This rearrangement joins TRBV19 to TRBJ1-1; TCRdb outputs TRBD1, but without DNA this stays unchecked. The CDR3 totals 17 residues. CDR1 is LNHDA and CDR2 is SQIVND in the germline V gene (reference sequence). CDR3: CASSMGASLIMNTEAFF.

The V and J genes are TRBV7-3 and TRBJ2-2; TCRdb names TRBD1, which stays unverified in the absence of DNA. The CDR3 runs 14 residues. Germline CDR1 reads SGHTA; CDR2 reads FQGTGA. The CDR3 loop reads CASSPRQGSGELFF.

The chain links TRBV18 to TRBJ2-2; checking the TCRdb D call of TRBD1 is not possible without DNA. Germline CDR1 reads KGHSH; CDR2 reads LQKENI. The CDR3 contains 15 residues. CDR3 in amino acids: CASSPSVTQDGELFF.

This chain joins TRBV12-3 or TRBV12-4 and TRBJ2-1; TCRdb's D call of TRBD2 is untestable without DNA. This CDR3 spans 16 amino acids. This CDR3 is CASSFRRTKSSDEQFF.

The CDR3 protein is CASSPDLFGYTF. The chain couples TRBV7-2 to TRBJ1-2; without DNA, the TCRdb call of TRBD1 cannot be checked. Germline V gene sequence: CDR1 SGHTA, CDR2 FQGNSA. This CDR3 comprises 12 residues.

The CDR3 here is CASSPGQGGETQYF. This chain uses TRBV7-9 with TRBJ2-5; as DNA is missing, the TRBD1 call by TCRdb cannot be tested. The CDR3 runs 14 residues. Germline V CDR1 and CDR2: SEHNR, FQNEAQ (reference sequence).